Listed here is a single T cell receptor beta chain. These data originate in a study of blood T cells in healthy people across ages. The authors ran a second PCR of about 6 to 11 cycles using a sample-barcoded 5' primer and a J-beta primer mix. Researchers report that a template-switch adaptor with 12 random nucleotides tagged each cDNA molecule. Each CDR3 protein gets one entry after TCRdb re-called the 5' RACE reads with MiXCR. The data hold about 1.1 million distinct CDR3 sequences, with more than 30% observed a single time. This CDR3 region has 14 residues. The germline V gene has CDR1 MNHEY and CDR2 SVGEGT. The germline V and J ends were trimmed by 6 bases and 4 bases, with 12 bases remaining between them.

The chain employs TRBV6-2 or TRBV6-3 and TRBJ1-4, with D maybe TRBD1 (6 bases). Sequences were obtained from blood. The clonotype was recovered from a man aged 18 to 35 in good health. The CDR3 loop is CASSTGQHNEKLFF. CDR3 nucleotides: TGTGCCAGCAGCACCGGACAGCATAATGAAAAACTGTTTTTT.